Listed below are T cell receptor beta chains from one sample, sequenced in a study of T cells in Graves' hyperthyroidism and ophthalmopathy. TCRdb itself ran the multiplex PCR reads through MiXCR, one entry per CDR3 protein. The sample includes about 200,000 distinct CDR3 sequences, about 17% of them seen just once. The sample comprised blood. The receptors derive from a woman aged 50 to 60 with Graves' hyperthyroidism. Both conserved end residues are part of each CDR3. A D gene is named only where the DNA matches it firmly. Clone size appears in some rows only: once, few, many, or a class for an expanded clone.

CDR3aa: CSARETRYNEQFF; CDR3nt: TGCAGTGCTAGAGAAACGCGATACAATGAGCAGTTCTTC; abundance: .; j_gene: TRBJ2-1; d_gene: .; v_gene: TRBV20-1
CDR3aa: CASSPPREGRSGANVLTF; CDR3nt: TGTGCCAGCAGCCCCCCGCGGGAGGGTCGGTCTGGGGCCAACGTCCTGACTTTC; abundance: .; j_gene: TRBJ2-6; d_gene: TRBD2; v_gene: TRBV28
CDR3aa: CASSLVAGGNTEAFF; CDR3nt: TGCGCCAGCAGCTTGGTGGCAGGGGGGAACACTGAAGCTTTCTTT; abundance: many; j_gene: TRBJ1-1; d_gene: TRBD1; v_gene: TRBV5-1
CDR3aa: CASRVNSGVGTGELFF; CDR3nt: TGTGCCAGCAGAGTGAATAGCGGGGTGGGCACCGGGGAGCTGTTTTTT; abundance: .; j_gene: TRBJ2-2; d_gene: TRBD2; v_gene: TRBV6-1
CDR3aa: CASSLLGVWGPSENANTEAFF; CDR3nt: TGTGCCAGCAGTTTGTTGGGGGTATGGGGCCCCTCGGAGAACGCGAACACTGAAGCTTTCTTT; abundance: many; j_gene: TRBJ1-1; d_gene: .; v_gene: TRBV12-3/TRBV12-4
CDR3aa: CASSRPSLEGKHNEQFF; CDR3nt: TGTGCCAGCAGTAGACCTAGTCTGGAAGGGAAACACAATGAGCAGTTCTTC; abundance: .; j_gene: TRBJ2-1; d_gene: .; v_gene: TRBV11-3
CDR3aa: CASRRQGTDTQYF; CDR3nt: TGTGCCAGCAGAAGACAGGGCACAGATACGCAGTATTTT; abundance: .; j_gene: TRBJ2-3; d_gene: .; v_gene: TRBV6-1
CDR3aa: CSARGRVQETQYF; CDR3nt: TGCAGTGCTAGGGGACGAGTCCAAGAGACCCAGTACTTC; abundance: many; j_gene: TRBJ2-5; d_gene: .; v_gene: TRBV20-1
CDR3aa: CSVLAGGSTDTQYF; CDR3nt: TGCAGCGTTTTAGCGGGAGGCAGCACAGATACGCAGTATTTT; abundance: few; j_gene: TRBJ2-3; d_gene: TRBD2; v_gene: TRBV29-1
CDR3aa: CASRRDRNQETQYF; CDR3nt: TGTGCCAGCAGACGGGACAGGAACCAAGAGACCCAGTACTTC; abundance: many; j_gene: TRBJ2-5; d_gene: TRBD1; v_gene: TRBV2
CDR3aa: CSVSSSGANVLTF; CDR3nt: TGCAGCGTTTCAAGCTCTGGGGCCAACGTCCTGACTTTC; abundance: many; j_gene: TRBJ2-6; d_gene: .; v_gene: TRBV29-1
CDR3aa: CATRPGLDYGYTF; CDR3nt: TGTGCCACCAGACCTGGACTGGACTATGGCTACACCTTC; abundance: many; j_gene: TRBJ1-2; d_gene: .; v_gene: TRBV24-1
CDR3aa: CASSLIQSSTDTQYF; CDR3nt: TGTGCCAGCAGCTTAATACAGTCTAGCACAGATACGCAGTATTTT; abundance: many; j_gene: TRBJ2-3; d_gene: .; v_gene: TRBV7-3
CDR3aa: CAWRRADSSRSYEQYF; CDR3nt: TGTGCCTGGAGGAGAGCGGACTCCTCAAGGTCCTACGAGCAGTACTTC; abundance: many; j_gene: TRBJ2-7; d_gene: .; v_gene: TRBV30
CDR3aa: CASSLPVGLSVSPLHF; CDR3nt: TGTGCCAGCAGCTTACCAGTTGGGTTATCAGTCTCACCCCTCCACTTT; abundance: many; j_gene: TRBJ1-6; d_gene: .; v_gene: TRBV11-2
CDR3aa: CASSWTGFDGYTF; CDR3nt: TGTGCCAGCAGTTGGACAGGGTTCGATGGCTACACCTTC; abundance: many; j_gene: TRBJ1-2; d_gene: TRBD1; v_gene: TRBV27
CDR3aa: CASSLELGTGRSYEQYF; CDR3nt: TGTGCCAGCAGCTTAGAGTTGGGGACAGGAAGATCCTACGAGCAGTACTTC; abundance: .; j_gene: TRBJ2-7; d_gene: TRBD1; v_gene: TRBV7-6
CDR3aa: CASSFVSSPYEQYF; CDR3nt: TGTGCCAGCAGTTTTGTGTCCAGCCCCTACGAGCAGTACTTC; abundance: many; j_gene: TRBJ2-7; d_gene: .; v_gene: TRBV12-3/TRBV12-4
CDR3aa: CASSTSDDGDGYTF; CDR3nt: TGTGCCAGCAGTACCTCGGACGACGGGGATGGCTACACCTTC; abundance: few; j_gene: TRBJ1-2; d_gene: .; v_gene: TRBV25-1
CDR3aa: CASSLGAGANYGYTF; CDR3nt: TGTGCCAGCAGTTTAGGGGCAGGGGCTAACTATGGCTACACCTTC; abundance: few; j_gene: TRBJ1-2; d_gene: .; v_gene: TRBV28
CDR3aa: CASSPNWGADNEQFF; CDR3nt: TGTGCCAGCAGCCCTAATTGGGGGGCCGACAATGAGCAGTTCTTC; abundance: .; j_gene: TRBJ2-1; d_gene: .; v_gene: TRBV7-9
CDR3aa: CSAPPVWDTEAFF; CDR3nt: TGCAGTGCCCCACCTGTTTGGGACACTGAAGCTTTCTTT; abundance: many; j_gene: TRBJ1-1; d_gene: .; v_gene: TRBV20-1
CDR3aa: CASSHLKASGTYEQYF; CDR3nt: TGTGCCAGCAGCCATCTGAAGGCTAGCGGGACATACGAGCAGTACTTC; abundance: many; j_gene: TRBJ2-7; d_gene: TRBD2; v_gene: TRBV14
CDR3aa: CASTGYEQYF; CDR3nt: TGTGCCAGTACAGGGTACGAGCAGTACTTC; abundance: .; j_gene: TRBJ2-7; d_gene: .; v_gene: TRBV2
CDR3aa: CASSDFPDTQYF; CDR3nt: TGTGCCAGCAGTGATTTTCCAGATACGCAGTATTTT; abundance: many; j_gene: TRBJ2-3; d_gene: .; v_gene: TRBV6-1
CDR3aa: CASSFRFGSYEQYF; CDR3nt: TGTGCCAGCAGCTTTCGTTTCGGCTCCTACGAGCAGTACTTC; abundance: many; j_gene: TRBJ2-7; d_gene: .; v_gene: TRBV7-2
CDR3aa: CASSQEIPASSGNTIYF; CDR3nt: TGCGCCAGCAGCCAAGAAATACCGGCCAGCTCTGGAAACACCATATATTTT; abundance: few; j_gene: TRBJ1-3; d_gene: .; v_gene: TRBV4-1
CDR3aa: CASKHRQGWGETQYF; CDR3nt: TGTGCCAGTAAACATCGACAGGGGTGGGGAGAGACCCAGTACTTC; abundance: many; j_gene: TRBJ2-5; d_gene: TRBD1; v_gene: TRBV6-1
CDR3aa: CASSLSTPNTEAFF; CDR3nt: TGCGCCAGCAGCTTGTCGACCCCGAACACTGAAGCTTTCTTT; abundance: many; j_gene: TRBJ1-1; d_gene: .; v_gene: TRBV5-1
CDR3aa: CASSLTDTGELFF; CDR3nt: TGTGCCAGCAGCTTAACCGACACCGGGGAGCTGTTTTTT; abundance: few; j_gene: TRBJ2-2; d_gene: .; v_gene: TRBV11-2
CDR3aa: CASSVGGQASYEQYF; CDR3nt: TGTGCCAGCAGCGTAGGGGGACAGGCCTCCTACGAGCAGTACTTC; abundance: .; j_gene: TRBJ2-7; d_gene: TRBD1; v_gene: TRBV9
CDR3aa: CSARQGLETQYF; CDR3nt: TGCAGTGCAAGACAGGGTTTGGAGACCCAGTACTTC; abundance: .; j_gene: TRBJ2-5; d_gene: TRBD1; v_gene: TRBV20-1
CDR3aa: CAIRKGGLGTEAFF; CDR3nt: TGTGCCATCAGGAAAGGGGGATTGGGCACTGAAGCTTTCTTT; abundance: many; j_gene: TRBJ1-1; d_gene: .; v_gene: TRBV10-3
CDR3aa: CASSLDRDNEQFF; CDR3nt: TGTGCCAGCAGCTTGGACAGGGACAATGAGCAGTTCTTC; abundance: many; j_gene: TRBJ2-1; d_gene: TRBD1; v_gene: TRBV11-1
CDR3aa: CVSSQDRENIQYF; CDR3nt: TGTGTCAGCAGCCAAGACAGGGAAAACATTCAGTACTTC; abundance: few; j_gene: TRBJ2-4; d_gene: TRBD1; v_gene: TRBV11-2
CDR3aa: CSARIPVSPNYGYTF; CDR3nt: TGCAGTGCTAGGATCCCTGTGAGTCCTAACTATGGCTACACCTTC; abundance: many; j_gene: TRBJ1-2; d_gene: .; v_gene: TRBV20-1
CDR3aa: CSARAPTGTGLNEQYF; CDR3nt: TGCAGTGCTAGAGCACCAACCGGGACAGGGTTGAACGAGCAGTACTTC; abundance: .; j_gene: TRBJ2-7; d_gene: TRBD1; v_gene: TRBV20-1
CDR3aa: CASSATGWIYGYTF; CDR3nt: TGTGCCAGCAGCGCCACAGGGTGGATCTATGGCTACACCTTC; abundance: many; j_gene: TRBJ1-2; d_gene: .; v_gene: TRBV7-2
CDR3aa: CASSLVGQGGQPQHF; CDR3nt: TGTGCCAGCAGTTTGGTTGGACAGGGTGGTCAGCCCCAGCATTTT; abundance: many; j_gene: TRBJ1-5; d_gene: TRBD1; v_gene: TRBV12-3/TRBV12-4
CDR3aa: CASSLIGGNTEAFF; CDR3nt: TGTGCCAGCAGCTTAATAGGGGGCAACACTGAAGCTTTCTTT; abundance: many; j_gene: TRBJ1-1; d_gene: TRBD1; v_gene: TRBV7-3
CDR3aa: CATSVGETQYF; CDR3nt: TGTGCCACCAGTGTAGGAGAGACCCAGTACTTC; abundance: many; j_gene: TRBJ2-5; d_gene: .; v_gene: TRBV24-1
CDR3aa: CAINGGDSANTGELFF; CDR3nt: TGTGCCATCAATGGAGGGGACTCCGCGAACACCGGGGAGCTGTTTTTT; abundance: few; j_gene: TRBJ2-2; d_gene: .; v_gene: TRBV10-3
CDR3aa: CSARGLGTSGRDTQYF; CDR3nt: TGCAGTGCTAGAGGACTCGGGACTAGCGGGAGAGATACGCAGTATTTT; abundance: .; j_gene: TRBJ2-3; d_gene: TRBD2; v_gene: TRBV20-1
CDR3aa: CASSEQRRDTQYF; CDR3nt: TGTGCCAGCAGTGAACAGCGACGAGATACGCAGTATTTT; abundance: many; j_gene: TRBJ2-3; d_gene: .; v_gene: TRBV6-1
CDR3aa: CASSRRQGDSNQPQHF; CDR3nt: TGTGCCAGCAGCCGAAGACAGGGCGATAGCAATCAGCCCCAGCATTTT; abundance: many; j_gene: TRBJ1-5; d_gene: TRBD1; v_gene: TRBV12-3/TRBV12-4
CDR3aa: CASSISGQSTEAFF; CDR3nt: TGTGCCAGTAGTATATCGGGACAAAGCACTGAAGCTTTCTTT; abundance: .; j_gene: TRBJ1-1; d_gene: .; v_gene: TRBV19
CDR3aa: CASSLRTIAKNIQYF; CDR3nt: TGTGCCAGCAGTTTACGAACCATAGCCAAAAACATTCAGTACTTC; abundance: many; j_gene: TRBJ2-4; d_gene: .; v_gene: TRBV12-3/TRBV12-4
CDR3aa: CASSPTFLEETQYF; CDR3nt: TGTGCCAGCAGCCCAACGTTTTTAGAAGAGACCCAGTACTTC; abundance: .; j_gene: TRBJ2-5; d_gene: .; v_gene: TRBV7-9
CDR3aa: CASSFGRDGEREQYF; CDR3nt: TGTGCCAGCAGCTTTGGCCGGGACGGCGAGAGGGAGCAGTACTTC; abundance: many; j_gene: TRBJ2-7; d_gene: .; v_gene: TRBV11-3
CDR3aa: CASRTPGQGRIRSYEQYF; CDR3nt: TGTGCCAGCAGGACGCCGGGACAGGGCCGAATAAGATCCTACGAGCAGTACTTC; abundance: .; j_gene: TRBJ2-7; d_gene: TRBD1; v_gene: TRBV6-1
CDR3aa: CTTEGYTEAFF; CDR3nt: TGTACCACCGAGGGGTACACTGAAGCTTTCTTT; abundance: .; j_gene: TRBJ1-1; d_gene: .; v_gene: TRBV2
CDR3aa: CASSQGTGFDYEQYF; CDR3nt: TGTGCCAGCAGCCAAGGGACAGGGTTCGACTACGAGCAGTACTTC; abundance: many; j_gene: TRBJ2-7; d_gene: TRBD1; v_gene: TRBV3-1
CDR3aa: CASIRAGGADTQYF; CDR3nt: TGTGCCAGCATCCGGGCAGGGGGAGCAGATACGCAGTATTTT; abundance: few; j_gene: TRBJ2-3; d_gene: TRBD1; v_gene: TRBV28
CDR3aa: CASSQPLVPALGPGANVLTF; CDR3nt: TGTGCCAGCAGCCAACCACTCGTCCCGGCGTTGGGGCCTGGGGCCAACGTCCTGACTTTC; abundance: .; j_gene: TRBJ2-6; d_gene: .; v_gene: TRBV19
CDR3aa: CSVERGDGTQYF; CDR3nt: TGCAGCGTTGAAAGGGGAGACGGGACCCAGTACTTC; abundance: few; j_gene: TRBJ2-5; d_gene: .; v_gene: TRBV29-1
CDR3aa: CASSQARDGGLTQYF; CDR3nt: TGTGCCAGCAGCCAGGCCCGGGACGGCGGATTGACCCAGTACTTC; abundance: many; j_gene: TRBJ2-5; d_gene: .; v_gene: TRBV3-1